The clone carrying this T cell receptor (beta chain) was recorded a few times. The germline V gene encodes CDR1 SGHRS and CDR2 YFSETQ. V shed 5 bases and J 5 bases; nucleotides not matched to a gene: 7. CDR3 size: 13 residues. These data belong to a study of human T cells and chemical hapten exposure. Per the original data handling: TCRs per sample had a median of approximately 88,000 and ranged from roughly 20,000 to 700,000. TCRdb recomputed calls from the RACE reads with MiXCR, one row per CDR3 protein. It is TCRdb's table, rather than the study itself, that gives the V and J calls and clone size. Here the sample spans more than 80,000 distinct CDR3 sequences, approximately 8% being singletons. As to time point: patch test 1, 2 weeks after DPC sensitization. Sample treatment: therapeutic diphenylcyclopropenone sensitization with weekly scalp DPC.

The chain has TRBV5-1 and TRBJ2-7, with 7 bases identical to TRBD1. This specimen consisted of whole blood, obtained in connection with sensitization to the hapten diphenylcyclopropenone (DPC). This TCR was recovered from a woman younger than 45 with alopecia areata. Some clones in this sample may be carry-over from other donors' samples. The CDR3 is CASREQGPHEQYF. Written as DNA, the CDR3 is TGCGCCAGCAGAGAACAGGGGCCCCACGAGCAGTACTTC.